This is a list of T cell receptor beta chains from one sample in a study of blood T cell repertoires in COVID-19. Only in-frame clones appear in the TCRdb table, and some are missing; sequencing was by immunoSEQ multiplex PCR. The table lists approximately 50,000 clones, about 91% of them singletons. Sample: peripheral blood. These receptors were collected from a man in his fifties or sixties with active COVID-19. Both conserved end residues are part of each CDR3. A D gene is named only where the DNA matches it firmly. Some rows have no size entry. The others give once, few or many, or a class for an expanded clone.

j_call: TRBJ1-2
d_call: .
clone_size: .
v_call: TRBV6-1
cdr3_aa: CASSDLGFRPNF
cdr3_nt: TGTGCCAGCAGTGATTTGGGCTTTCGCCCTAACTTC

j_call: TRBJ2-7
d_call: TRBD2
clone_size: .
v_call: TRBV3-1/TRBV3-2
cdr3_aa: CASSVVSGEQYF
cdr3_nt: TGTGCCAGCAGCGTTGTTAGCGGGGAGCAGTACTTC

j_call: TRBJ2-7
d_call: TRBD1
clone_size: .
v_call: TRBV7-2
cdr3_aa: CASSKSPTGTGTNEQYF
cdr3_nt: TGTGCCAGCAGCAAGTCACCGACCGGGACAGGGACTAACGAGCAGTACTTC

j_call: TRBJ2-2
d_call: TRBD1
clone_size: .
v_call: TRBV3-1/TRBV3-2
cdr3_aa: CASKEQGAVGELFF
cdr3_nt: TGTGCCAGCAAAGAACAGGGGGCGGTCGGGGAGCTGTTTTTT

j_call: TRBJ2-1
d_call: TRBD2
clone_size: .
v_call: TRBV3-1/TRBV3-2
cdr3_aa: CASSQWTRGLAGGDEQFF
cdr3_nt: TGTGCCAGCAGCCAATGGACCCGGGGACTAGCGGGGGGGGACGAGCAGTTCTTC

j_call: TRBJ1-4
d_call: .
clone_size: .
v_call: TRBV7-2
cdr3_aa: CASSRGPNEKLFF
cdr3_nt: TGTGCCAGCAGCCGAGGGCCTAATGAAAAACTGTTTTTT

j_call: TRBJ2-7
d_call: TRBD1
clone_size: .
v_call: TRBV29-1
cdr3_aa: CSAGTGIREQYF
cdr3_nt: TGCAGCGCAGGGACAGGGATTAGGGAGCAGTACTTC

j_call: TRBJ2-7
d_call: TRBD2
clone_size: .
v_call: TRBV11-2
cdr3_aa: CASRTDSGDIYEQYF
cdr3_nt: TGTGCCAGCAGGACTGATAGCGGGGACATCTACGAGCAGTACTTC

j_call: TRBJ2-2
d_call: .
clone_size: once
v_call: TRBV10-3
cdr3_aa: CAITRGAPSTGELFF
cdr3_nt: TGTGCCATCACCCGGGGGGCGCCCTCCACCGGGGAGCTGTTTTTT

j_call: TRBJ1-2
d_call: .
clone_size: .
v_call: TRBV11-2
cdr3_aa: CASSPLAGESFNYGYTF
cdr3_nt: TGTGCCAGCAGCCCCCTCGCGGGGGAATCCTTTAACTATGGCTACACCTTC

j_call: TRBJ1-2
d_call: .
clone_size: .
v_call: TRBV7-8
cdr3_aa: CASSPGKAVPYTF
cdr3_nt: TGTGCCAGCAGCCCGGGAAAGGCAGTCCCCTACACCTTC

j_call: TRBJ1-6
d_call: TRBD1
clone_size: .
v_call: TRBV5-4
cdr3_aa: CASSLGQVHGSPLHF
cdr3_nt: TGTGCCAGCAGCTTAGGACAGGTTCACGGTTCACCCCTCCACTTT

j_call: TRBJ2-2
d_call: TRBD2
clone_size: .
v_call: TRBV7-2
cdr3_aa: CASSRLASGGNTGELFF
cdr3_nt: TGTGCCAGCAGTAGACTAGCTTCGGGCGGTAACACCGGGGAGCTGTTTTTT

j_call: TRBJ2-5
d_call: TRBD2
clone_size: .
v_call: TRBV10-2
cdr3_aa: CASSALAAQETQYF
cdr3_nt: TGCGCCAGCAGTGCACTAGCGGCACAAGAGACCCAGTACTTC

j_call: TRBJ1-1
d_call: TRBD1
clone_size: .
v_call: TRBV18
cdr3_aa: CASSRQGAGTEAFF
cdr3_nt: TGTGCCAGCTCACGACAGGGGGCCGGCACTGAAGCTTTCTTT

j_call: TRBJ1-2
d_call: .
clone_size: .
v_call: TRBV25-1
cdr3_aa: CASSAGTTTDGYTF
cdr3_nt: TGTGCCAGCAGTGCCGGGACAACCACGGACGGCTACACCTTC

j_call: TRBJ1-6
d_call: .
clone_size: .
v_call: TRBV28
cdr3_aa: CASSLSGAGGLNSPLHF
cdr3_nt: TGTGCCAGCAGTTTATCTGGGGCCGGGGGTCTTAATTCACCCCTCCACTTT

j_call: TRBJ2-1
d_call: TRBD2
clone_size: .
v_call: TRBV18
cdr3_aa: CASQGLAGGPTYNEQFF
cdr3_nt: TGTGCCAGCCAAGGCTTAGCGGGAGGACCAACCTACAATGAGCAGTTCTTC

j_call: TRBJ2-1
d_call: .
clone_size: .
v_call: TRBV11-2
cdr3_aa: CASSPDLSRAYNEQFF
cdr3_nt: TGTGCCAGCAGCCCGGACTTAAGCCGGGCTTACAATGAGCAGTTCTTC

j_call: TRBJ1-3
d_call: TRBD1
clone_size: once
v_call: TRBV10-3
cdr3_aa: CAIRKSDRGGGNTIYF
cdr3_nt: TGTGCCATCAGAAAATCAGACAGGGGAGGAGGAAACACCATATATTTT

j_call: TRBJ2-3
d_call: .
clone_size: .
v_call: TRBV6-5
cdr3_aa: CASSYGRGADTQYF
cdr3_nt: TGTGCCAGCAGTTACGGGAGGGGGGCTGATACGCAGTATTTT

j_call: TRBJ1-4
d_call: .
clone_size: .
v_call: TRBV19
cdr3_aa: CATPSRDTAVATNEKLFF
cdr3_nt: TGTGCCACCCCCTCCCGGGACACCGCAGTTGCAACTAATGAAAAACTGTTTTTT

j_call: TRBJ2-2
d_call: .
clone_size: once
v_call: TRBV30
cdr3_aa: CAWRAEYTGELFF
cdr3_nt: TGTGCCTGGAGGGCGGAGTACACCGGGGAGCTGTTTTTT

j_call: TRBJ2-3
d_call: TRBD2
clone_size: .
v_call: TRBV2
cdr3_aa: CASSSGTSGVDTQYF
cdr3_nt: TGTGCCAGCAGTTCCGGGACTAGCGGCGTAGATACGCAGTATTTT

j_call: TRBJ2-7
d_call: .
clone_size: .
v_call: TRBV6-6
cdr3_aa: CASSYSSLALEQYF
cdr3_nt: TGTGCCAGCAGTTACTCGAGCCTAGCTCTCGAGCAGTACTTC

j_call: TRBJ2-1
d_call: .
clone_size: .
v_call: TRBV27
cdr3_aa: CASRSGVGQFF
cdr3_nt: TGTGCCAGCAGATCCGGGGTTGGGCAGTTCTTC

j_call: TRBJ2-1
d_call: .
clone_size: .
v_call: TRBV7-6
cdr3_aa: CASSLRVGAVNEQFF
cdr3_nt: TGTGCCAGCAGCCTACGCGTGGGAGCGGTCAATGAGCAGTTCTTC

j_call: TRBJ2-1
d_call: TRBD2
clone_size: .
v_call: TRBV5-1
cdr3_aa: CASSLLASGVNEQFF
cdr3_nt: TGCGCCAGCAGCTTGTTGGCTAGCGGGGTCAATGAGCAGTTCTTC

j_call: TRBJ2-3
d_call: .
clone_size: few
v_call: TRBV14
cdr3_aa: CASSPPWGRGTDTQYF
cdr3_nt: TGTGCCAGCAGCCCTCCGTGGGGGCGGGGGACCGATACGCAGTATTTT

j_call: TRBJ2-1
d_call: .
clone_size: .
v_call: TRBV19
cdr3_aa: CASSSRELLNEQFF
cdr3_nt: TGTGCCAGTAGTTCCAGGGAATTATTGAATGAGCAGTTCTTC

j_call: TRBJ2-5
d_call: .
clone_size: .
v_call: TRBV5-6
cdr3_aa: CASNYELARETQYF
cdr3_nt: TGTGCCAGCAACTACGAACTAGCCAGAGAGACCCAGTACTTC

j_call: TRBJ1-6
d_call: .
clone_size: .
v_call: TRBV5-6
cdr3_aa: CASTVPGQRSWALHF
cdr3_nt: TGTGCCAGCACCGTGCCGGGACAAAGGTCGTGGGCCCTCCACTTT

j_call: TRBJ2-1
d_call: TRBD2
clone_size: .
v_call: TRBV6-1
cdr3_aa: CASSELAGDPYNEQFF
cdr3_nt: TGTGCCAGCAGTGAATTAGCGGGAGATCCCTACAATGAGCAGTTCTTC

j_call: TRBJ2-5
d_call: .
clone_size: .
v_call: TRBV28
cdr3_aa: CASSLTGAGGETQYF
cdr3_nt: TGTGCCAGCAGTTTGACAGGGGCGGGAGGGGAGACCCAGTACTTC

j_call: TRBJ1-5
d_call: TRBD1
clone_size: .
v_call: TRBV28
cdr3_aa: CASRSRSWTGDQPQHF
cdr3_nt: TGTGCCAGCAGATCACGTAGTTGGACAGGGGATCAGCCCCAGCATTTT

j_call: TRBJ2-5
d_call: TRBD2
clone_size: .
v_call: TRBV11-2
cdr3_aa: CASSLSGGAGETQYF
cdr3_nt: TGTGCCAGCAGTTTAAGCGGGGGGGCTGGAGAGACCCAGTACTTC

j_call: TRBJ2-1
d_call: TRBD1
clone_size: once
v_call: TRBV29-1
cdr3_aa: CSGGQTNNEQFF
cdr3_nt: TGCAGCGGGGGACAGACTAACAATGAGCAGTTCTTC

j_call: TRBJ2-7
d_call: TRBD1
clone_size: .
v_call: TRBV4-3
cdr3_aa: CASSQETGGEQYF
cdr3_nt: TGCGCCAGCAGCCAAGAGACAGGGGGCGAGCAGTACTTC

j_call: TRBJ1-2
d_call: TRBD1
clone_size: .
v_call: TRBV5-6
cdr3_aa: CASSGGQNNYGYTF
cdr3_nt: TGTGCCAGCAGCGGGGGACAGAACAACTATGGCTACACCTTC

j_call: TRBJ1-6
d_call: TRBD1
clone_size: .
v_call: TRBV15
cdr3_aa: CATSRNTGGNSPLHF
cdr3_nt: TGTGCCACCAGCAGGAACACAGGGGGTAATTCACCCCTCCACTTT

j_call: TRBJ1-1
d_call: TRBD1
clone_size: .
v_call: TRBV18
cdr3_aa: CASSGGQGSFFEAFF
cdr3_nt: TGTGCCAGCTCGGGGGGACAGGGAAGTTTCTTTGAAGCTTTCTTT

j_call: TRBJ2-1
d_call: .
clone_size: .
v_call: TRBV6-5
cdr3_aa: CASSQITGYNEQFF
cdr3_nt: TGTGCCAGCAGCCAAATCACGGGATACAATGAGCAGTTCTTC

j_call: TRBJ2-2
d_call: TRBD2
clone_size: .
v_call: TRBV28
cdr3_aa: CASSRGGRNGELFF
cdr3_nt: TGTGCCAGCAGCCGCGGGGGGCGGAACGGGGAGCTGTTTTTT

j_call: TRBJ1-4
d_call: .
clone_size: .
v_call: TRBV5-1
cdr3_aa: CASSLGLQGNEKLFF
cdr3_nt: TGCGCCAGCAGCTTGGGTCTCCAGGGCAATGAAAAACTGTTTTTT

j_call: TRBJ1-6
d_call: .
clone_size: .
v_call: TRBV3-1/TRBV3-2
cdr3_aa: CASSNVQSSYNSPLHF
cdr3_nt: TGTGCCAGCAGCAACGTACAAAGCTCCTATAATTCACCCCTCCACTTT

j_call: TRBJ2-2
d_call: TRBD1
clone_size: .
v_call: TRBV19
cdr3_aa: CASSPRTGSTGELFF
cdr3_nt: TGTGCCAGTAGTCCCCGGACAGGGTCCACCGGGGAGCTGTTTTTT

j_call: TRBJ2-7
d_call: .
clone_size: .
v_call: TRBV5-1
cdr3_aa: CASSVSGRHEQYF
cdr3_nt: TGCGCCAGCAGCGTGTCAGGGAGGCACGAGCAGTACTTC

j_call: TRBJ2-1
d_call: .
clone_size: .
v_call: TRBV19
cdr3_aa: CASSISGVPYNEQFF
cdr3_nt: TGTGCCAGTAGTATATCGGGAGTTCCGTACAATGAGCAGTTCTTC

j_call: TRBJ2-1
d_call: TRBD2
clone_size: .
v_call: TRBV7-2
cdr3_aa: CASSLQGLVFNEQFF
cdr3_nt: TGTGCCAGCAGCTTACAGGGACTAGTTTTCAATGAGCAGTTCTTC

j_call: TRBJ2-5
d_call: TRBD2
clone_size: .
v_call: TRBV5-6
cdr3_aa: CASSLASSGRGAQYF
cdr3_nt: TGTGCCAGCAGCTTGGCGTCTAGCGGCCGAGGGGCCCAGTACTTC